This TCR beta chain is drawn from a study of tumor and adjacent non-tumor tissue in lung cancer. V lost 2 bases and J 6 bases, leaving 14 bases between the germline ends. The CDR3 sequence is 14 residues long. Per the germline V gene, CDR1 is LGHNA and CDR2 is YSLEER. A modified ARM-PCR protocol with three rounds of nested PCR amplified TCRbeta. In TCRdb, the multiplex PCR reads were re-called with MiXCR into one record per CDR3 protein. The sample holds some 99,000 distinct CDR3 sequences, roughly 74% seen once. There are many counts of this clonotype. RNA was extracted from bulk tissue without any cell sorting.

The sequence came from a woman aged 60-75 years with non-small cell lung cancer. The V gene is TRBV4-3, the J gene TRBJ2-7; possibly TRBD1 for D (6 bases). Source material: lung tumor tissue. CDR3 sequence reads: CASSQLLDSSEQYF. The CDR3 DNA sequence: TGCGCCAGCAGCCAACTTTTGGACAGTTCCGAGCAGTACTTC.